Each of the 5 T cell receptor beta chains below was sequenced from the same sample in a study of lymphopenia after photon versus proton radiotherapy. Clones were read by immunoSEQ multiplex PCR, and TCRdb kept only the in-frame ones, dropping some. The sample carries some 41,000 clones, approximately 87% recorded once. The sequencing here drew on peripheral blood, taken from a patient treated with photon-based radiotherapy. These TCRs come from a man in his forties or fifties with gastric cancer.

The chain links TRBV5-1 to TRBJ2-2; D is undetermined. CDR3 length: 14 residues. V was pared by 2 bases and J by 1 base, with 6 bases between. Germline V lookup: CDR1 SGHRS, CDR2 YFSETQ. Written as DNA, the CDR3 is TGCGCCAGCAGCTTTAACGGGAACACCGGGGAGCTGTTTTTT. This gives the protein CASSFNGNTGELFF.

V usage is TRBV4-1 and J usage is TRBJ2-2, with D uncertain. CDR1 and CDR2 (germline): MGHRA, YSYEKL. The CDR3 has 14 amino acids. The ends were cut back, 1 base at V and 6 bases at J, with 9 bases in the middle. The CDR3 DNA reads TGCGCCAGCAGCCAAGCCAGGTACGCCGGGGAGCTGTTTTTT. Translated, it gives CASSQARYAGELFF.

This clone was counted a few times. This sequence joins TRBV7-2 and TRBJ2-3; D may be TRBD1 (5 bases). Germline V lookup: CDR1 SGHTA, CDR2 FQGNSA. Trimming cost V 5 bases and J 6 bases, with 15 bases left between them. The CDR3 is made up of 14 amino acids. The CDR3 bases are TGTGCCAGCAGCCGCTCGGCAGGGCCGGATACGCAGTATTTT. Protein sequence: CASSRSAGPDTQYF. Drawing the rest from reference TRBV7-2 and TRBJ2-3, the complete variable domain is GAGVSQSPSNKVTEKGKDVELRCDPISGHTALYWYRQSLGQGLEFLIYFQGNSAPDKSGLPSDRFSAERTGGSVSTLTIQRTQQEDSAVYLCASSRSAGPDTQYFGPGTRLTVL.

This clone occurred a few times. This rearrangement joins TRBV18 to TRBJ2-7; 9 bases agree with TRBD2. This CDR3 spans 14 amino acids. V was clipped by 4 bases and J by 3 bases; unmatched bases: 4. The V gene's germline CDR1 is KGHSH and CDR2 LQKENI. CDR3 amino acids: CASSRAGGVYEQYF. As DNA, the CDR3 is TGTGCCAGCTCACGGGCGGGAGGGGTCTACGAGCAGTACTTC.

The V gene is TRBV6-1, the J gene TRBJ1-5, with D tentatively TRBD1 (5 bases). Trimming pared 7 bases from V and 6 bases from J, leaving 19 bases between. The length of the CDR3 is 15 residues. CDR1 is MNHNS and CDR2 is SASEGT in the germline V gene. DNA for the CDR3: TGTGCCAGCATCTGGGGCCAAGGGGTCGGTCAGCCCCAGCATTTT. It specifies CASIWGQGVGQPQHF.